This T cell receptor (beta chain) comes out of a study of blood T cell repertoires in COVID-19. About the study: Sites across the United States, Italy and Spain contributed samples from acute and convalescent COVID-19. T cells, B-cell-depleted T cells, or PBMCs provided the cDNA or gDNA that served as material.

CDR3 length: 15 residues. Trimming removed 4 bases from V and 2 bases from J; junction bases left unmatched: 2. CDR1 LGHNA and CDR2 YNFKEQ come from the germline V gene. In the original analysis: The authors estimated nucleated cell counts from reference gene primer amplification. Generated by immunoSEQ multiplex PCR, the TCRdb table keeps only in-frame clones and is missing some. That table supplies the V and J calls and clone size; D and trimming were determined from the DNA. The table records tens of thousands of clones, 73% of them present only once. The origin of this receptor is a woman aged 70-85 years with acute or convalescent COVID-19. Sample: peripheral blood. This chain links TRBV4-2 with TRBJ2-7, with 13 nucleotides matching TRBD2. In DNA, the CDR3 is TGTGCCAGCAGCCGAGGGACTAGCGGGACCTACGAGCAGTACTTC. Amino acid sequence: CASSRGTSGTYEQYF.